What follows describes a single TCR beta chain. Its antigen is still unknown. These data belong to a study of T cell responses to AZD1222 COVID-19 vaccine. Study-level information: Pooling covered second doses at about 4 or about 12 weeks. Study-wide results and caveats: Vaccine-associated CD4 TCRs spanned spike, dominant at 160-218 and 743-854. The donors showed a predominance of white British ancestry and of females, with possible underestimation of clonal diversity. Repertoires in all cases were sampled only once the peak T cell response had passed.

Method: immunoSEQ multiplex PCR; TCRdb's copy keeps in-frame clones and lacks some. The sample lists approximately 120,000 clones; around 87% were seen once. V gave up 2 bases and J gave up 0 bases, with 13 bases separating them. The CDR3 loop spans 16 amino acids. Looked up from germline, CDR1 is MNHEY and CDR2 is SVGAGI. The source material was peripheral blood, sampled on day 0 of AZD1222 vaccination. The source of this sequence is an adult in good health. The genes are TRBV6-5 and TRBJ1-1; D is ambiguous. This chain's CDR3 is CASSYLRGGVNTEAFF. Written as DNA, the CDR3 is TGTGCCAGCAGTTACCTCCGGGGAGGCGTGAACACTGAAGCTTTCTTT.